Listed below are T cell receptor beta chains from one sample, sequenced in a study of Ad26.COV2.S vaccination and SARS-CoV-2 variants. The repertoire was sequenced with immunoSEQ multiplex PCR; TCRdb's copy has only in-frame clones and lacks some. The sample contains around 400,000 clones, 90% of which appear only once. The source material was peripheral blood, sampled in a trial of Ad26.COV2.S vaccine versus placebo. The receptors derive from a person between 18 and 65 years old who received the Ad26.COV2.S COVID-19 vaccine or a placebo. Both conserved end residues are part of each CDR3. A D gene is named only where the DNA matches it firmly. Clone size is given for some rows only: seen once, a few or many times, or a class if the clone is expanded.

DNA: TGTGCCAGCAACCGACTAGCGGGAGACAATGAGCAGTTCTTC
CDR3: CASNRLAGDNEQFF
size: NA
V: TRBV7-2
J: TRBJ2-1
D: TRBD2

DNA: TGCGCCAGCAGCCAAGAGGGACGGAGGAGCTCCTATAATTCACCCCTCCACTTT
CDR3: CASSQEGRRSSYNSPLHF
size: NA
V: TRBV4-3
J: TRBJ1-6
D: NA

DNA: TGTGCCAGCAGCTTAGGACCGGTTGAGACCCAGTACTTC
CDR3: CASSLGPVETQYF
size: NA
V: TRBV7-9
J: TRBJ2-5
D: NA

DNA: TGTGCCAGCAGCTTAAGTTCCAGTCTCGATGAGCAGTTCTTC
CDR3: CASSLSSSLDEQFF
size: NA
V: TRBV7-3
J: TRBJ2-1
D: NA

DNA: TGTGCCAGCAGCAACGGACAGGGCTATGGCTACACCTTC
CDR3: CASSNGQGYGYTF
size: few
V: TRBV6-2/TRBV6-3
J: TRBJ1-2
D: TRBD1

DNA: TGCGCCAGCAGCCTGGAAAAGGACTCCCCAACCTACGAGCAGTACTTC
CDR3: CASSLEKDSPTYEQYF
size: NA
V: TRBV4-3
J: TRBJ2-7
D: NA

DNA: TGTGCCAGCAGCCAAGAACTTCCGGGCCCAGGGATACCGTACTTC
CDR3: CASSQELPGPGIPYF
size: NA
V: TRBV3-1/TRBV3-2
J: TRBJ2-5
D: NA

DNA: TGCAGCGTGACACAGGGGGCGGACACTGAAGCTTTCTTT
CDR3: CSVTQGADTEAFF
size: NA
V: TRBV29-1
J: TRBJ1-1
D: TRBD1

DNA: TGTGCCAGCACCGCGACTAGCGGGTCCTACTACGAGCAGTACTTC
CDR3: CASTATSGSYYEQYF
size: NA
V: TRBV27
J: TRBJ2-7
D: TRBD2

DNA: TGTGCCAGCAGTTTCAGGGCAGTTAGGGAGCAGTACTTC
CDR3: CASSFRAVREQYF
size: NA
V: TRBV27
J: TRBJ2-7
D: NA

DNA: TGTGCCACCAGCTTCGGGACAGCCTACAATGAGCAGTTCTTC
CDR3: CATSFGTAYNEQFF
size: NA
V: TRBV15
J: TRBJ2-1
D: TRBD1

DNA: TGTGCCAGCAGGACACAGCCGAGCTCCTACGAGCAGTACTTC
CDR3: CASRTQPSSYEQYF
size: NA
V: TRBV6-5
J: TRBJ2-7
D: NA

DNA: TGTGCCAGCAGCCAAGATCATCGACTAGCGGGCAACAATGAGCAGTTCTTC
CDR3: CASSQDHRLAGNNEQFF
size: NA
V: TRBV3-1/TRBV3-2
J: TRBJ2-1
D: TRBD2

DNA: TGTGCCAGCAAGGGGGCGATCGGCACTGAAGCTTTCTTT
CDR3: CASKGAIGTEAFF
size: NA
V: TRBV6-5
J: TRBJ1-1
D: TRBD1

DNA: TGTGCCAGCAGCCCCCACTCCGGGACTAGCGGGAGTGATGAGCAGTTCTTC
CDR3: CASSPHSGTSGSDEQFF
size: NA
V: TRBV9
J: TRBJ2-1
D: TRBD2

DNA: TGTGCCAGCGCTGGCGGTTCCTTTGAGACCCAGTACTTC
CDR3: CASAGGSFETQYF
size: NA
V: TRBV6-5
J: TRBJ2-5
D: NA

DNA: TGTGCCAGCGGGGCCCGGGACACAACTAATGAAAAACTGTTTTTT
CDR3: CASGARDTTNEKLFF
size: once
V: TRBV28
J: TRBJ1-4
D: NA

DNA: TGTGCCAGCAGCCAAGGGACCACTAGCGGGTTTTACAATGAGCAGTTCTTC
CDR3: CASSQGTTSGFYNEQFF
size: NA
V: TRBV3-1/TRBV3-2
J: TRBJ2-1
D: TRBD2

DNA: TGTGCCAGCAGTTTGACATCGTCAAAATTTACCCAGTACTTC
CDR3: CASSLTSSKFTQYF
size: NA
V: TRBV11-1
J: TRBJ2-5
D: NA

DNA: TGTGCCAGCAGCCTGTACGCGACAGGGGGGTACGAGCAGTACTTC
CDR3: CASSLYATGGYEQYF
size: NA
V: TRBV3-1/TRBV3-2
J: TRBJ2-7
D: TRBD1

DNA: TGCGCCAGCAGCCAAGCAAGGGGGCCGTCCTACGAGCAGTACTTC
CDR3: CASSQARGPSYEQYF
size: once
V: TRBV4-3
J: TRBJ2-7
D: TRBD1

DNA: TGTGCCAGCAGCCCCGGGGGCGGGAGGGGTGGCACAGATACGCAGTATTTT
CDR3: CASSPGGGRGGTDTQYF
size: NA
V: TRBV11-2
J: TRBJ2-3
D: TRBD2

DNA: TGTGCCAGCAGCGCCACTAGTAGGGTTTACAATGAGCAGTTCTTC
CDR3: CASSATSRVYNEQFF
size: NA
V: TRBV9
J: TRBJ2-1
D: NA

DNA: TGTGCCAGTACCCCCTGGCGGGAGAACACCGGGGAGCTGTTTTTT
CDR3: CASTPWRENTGELFF
size: NA
V: TRBV19
J: TRBJ2-2
D: NA

DNA: TGTGCCAGTACACCCGGGGAGCTGTTTTTT
CDR3: CASTPGELFF
size: NA
V: TRBV19
J: TRBJ2-2
D: NA

DNA: TGTGCCAGCTCCCCCTTGGGCTCTGGGGCCAACGTCCTGACTTTC
CDR3: CASSPLGSGANVLTF
size: NA
V: TRBV18
J: TRBJ2-6
D: NA

DNA: TGTGCCAGCAGCCCCAGGAGTTGGGTACAGGGGGAGGACTACGAGCAGTACTTC
CDR3: CASSPRSWVQGEDYEQYF
size: NA
V: TRBV13
J: TRBJ2-7
D: TRBD1

DNA: TGTGCCAGCAGTACGGCTAGACAGGGGGTATACGAGCAGTACTTC
CDR3: CASSTARQGVYEQYF
size: NA
V: TRBV6-5
J: TRBJ2-7
D: TRBD1

DNA: TGTGCCAGCAGCTTCGGAGGGACGGGAACCTACGAGCAGTACTTC
CDR3: CASSFGGTGTYEQYF
size: NA
V: TRBV13
J: TRBJ2-7
D: NA

DNA: TGCGCCAGCAGCCTGGGACCGTCGAACACTGAAGCTTTCTTT
CDR3: CASSLGPSNTEAFF
size: once
V: TRBV5-1
J: TRBJ1-1
D: NA

DNA: TGTGCCAGCAGCCCTACGACAGGGGGCAAGGTCTACGAGCAGTACTTC
CDR3: CASSPTTGGKVYEQYF
size: NA
V: TRBV7-9
J: TRBJ2-7
D: TRBD1

DNA: TGCAGTGCTGGGCAGAACACTGAAGCTTTCTTT
CDR3: CSAGQNTEAFF
size: NA
V: TRBV20-1
J: TRBJ1-1
D: NA

DNA: TGTGCCAGCAGCCGCGTGGGAGGTTCAAACAATGAGCAGTTCTTC
CDR3: CASSRVGGSNNEQFF
size: NA
V: TRBV3-1/TRBV3-2
J: TRBJ2-1
D: NA

DNA: TGTGCCAGCAGCTCCTCTCTTGATACGCAGTATTTT
CDR3: CASSSSLDTQYF
size: NA
V: TRBV5-4
J: TRBJ2-3
D: NA

DNA: TGCGCCAGCAGCTTAGTCCCCGGGGGAGACACTGAAGCTTTCTTT
CDR3: CASSLVPGGDTEAFF
size: NA
V: TRBV5-1
J: TRBJ1-1
D: NA

DNA: TGTGCCAGCGAGGGATTTTTGGGCACTGAAGCTTTCTTT
CDR3: CASEGFLGTEAFF
size: NA
V: TRBV2
J: TRBJ1-1
D: NA

DNA: TGTGCCAGCAGCCTAACCGGGACAGGGTTTACCGGGGAGCTGTTTTTT
CDR3: CASSLTGTGFTGELFF
size: NA
V: TRBV4-2
J: TRBJ2-2
D: TRBD1

DNA: TGTGCCAGCAGCTTGGGGAGATTACTAGCGGCAAATGAGCAGTTCTTC
CDR3: CASSLGRLLAANEQFF
size: NA
V: TRBV5-6
J: TRBJ2-1
D: TRBD2

DNA: TGCAGCGTTGAAGACGTCGGACAGGCAAACTATGGCTACACCTTC
CDR3: CSVEDVGQANYGYTF
size: NA
V: TRBV29-1
J: TRBJ1-2
D: TRBD1

DNA: TGTGCCAGCAGCTTACCGGTAGCGGGAGACCTAAACAATGAGCAGTTCTTC
CDR3: CASSLPVAGDLNNEQFF
size: NA
V: TRBV7-9
J: TRBJ2-1
D: TRBD2

DNA: TGTGCCAGCAGCCCCCCCAGGCAATCTAGCGAGCAGTACTTC
CDR3: CASSPPRQSSEQYF
size: NA
V: TRBV7-8
J: TRBJ2-7
D: NA

DNA: TGTGCCAGCAGATTGGCCGGGACAGCTTGGGGCAATGAGCAGTTCTTC
CDR3: CASRLAGTAWGNEQFF
size: NA
V: TRBV5-5
J: TRBJ2-1
D: TRBD1

DNA: TGTGCCACCAGTGAACCCGGGTCCCAAGGCGACTATGGCTACACCTTC
CDR3: CATSEPGSQGDYGYTF
size: once
V: TRBV24-1
J: TRBJ1-2
D: NA

DNA: TGTGCCAGCAGCTTAGTGAGGGGGCGGACTGAAGCTTTCTTT
CDR3: CASSLVRGRTEAFF
size: NA
V: TRBV13
J: TRBJ1-1
D: TRBD1

DNA: TGCAGTGCTAGGGCGGGCTACGAGCAGTACTTC
CDR3: CSARAGYEQYF
size: NA
V: TRBV20-1
J: TRBJ2-7
D: NA

DNA: TGTGCCAGCAGCGTAGCTGAGACAGGCATCTATGGCTACACCTTC
CDR3: CASSVAETGIYGYTF
size: NA
V: TRBV9
J: TRBJ1-2
D: NA

DNA: TGTGCCAGCACTCGTTCGAGGCAGGCCGGGGGCGAGCAGTACTTC
CDR3: CASTRSRQAGGEQYF
size: NA
V: TRBV2
J: TRBJ2-7
D: NA

DNA: TGTGCCAGCAGCTTATTCCCACCCTCGGGACTAGCAGGTAATGAGCAGTTCTTC
CDR3: CASSLFPPSGLAGNEQFF
size: few
V: TRBV7-2
J: TRBJ2-1
D: TRBD2

DNA: TGTGCCATCAGTGAGTCAGGGACTTACAATGAGCAGTTCTTC
CDR3: CAISESGTYNEQFF
size: NA
V: TRBV10-3
J: TRBJ2-1
D: NA

DNA: TGTGCCAGCTCACCACGGGGGAAAACGGATGAAAAACTGTTTTTT
CDR3: CASSPRGKTDEKLFF
size: NA
V: TRBV18
J: TRBJ1-4
D: NA

DNA: TGTGCCAGCAGCTCCGGTTTAAAACAGGGATTCGATCAGCCCCAGCATTTT
CDR3: CASSSGLKQGFDQPQHF
size: many
V: TRBV11-3
J: TRBJ1-5
D: NA

DNA: TGTGCCAGCAGCTTAGTTCCGGATTCGAACACTGAAGCTTTCTTT
CDR3: CASSLVPDSNTEAFF
size: NA
V: TRBV7-2
J: TRBJ1-1
D: NA

DNA: TGTGCCTGGAGTGTGTATAGCTCCTACGAGCAGTACTTC
CDR3: CAWSVYSSYEQYF
size: NA
V: TRBV30
J: TRBJ2-7
D: NA